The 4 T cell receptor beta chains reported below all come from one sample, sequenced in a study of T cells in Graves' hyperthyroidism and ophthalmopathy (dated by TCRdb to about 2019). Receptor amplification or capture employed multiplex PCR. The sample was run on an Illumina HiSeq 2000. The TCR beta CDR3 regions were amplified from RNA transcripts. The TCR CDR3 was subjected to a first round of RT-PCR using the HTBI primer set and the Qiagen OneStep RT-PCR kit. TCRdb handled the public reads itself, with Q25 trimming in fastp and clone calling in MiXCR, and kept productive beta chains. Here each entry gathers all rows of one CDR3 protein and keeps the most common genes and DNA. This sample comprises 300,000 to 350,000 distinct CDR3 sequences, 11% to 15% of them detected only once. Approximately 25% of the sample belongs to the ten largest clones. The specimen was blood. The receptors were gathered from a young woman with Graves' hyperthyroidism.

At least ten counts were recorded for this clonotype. DNA for the CDR3: TGTGCCAGCACCCTTACACGGAGCACAGATACGCAGTATTTT. It specifies CASTLTRSTDTQYF. V and J are TRBV28 and TRBJ2-3; unclear D gene. The CDR3 contains 14 residues. Germline CDR1 is MDHEN and CDR2 is SYDVKM. V dropped 7 bases and J dropped 0 bases, with 11 bases sitting between them.

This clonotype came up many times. The CDR3 DNA reads as TGTGCCAGCAGTTCCATGGGCCTGAGCTACGAGCAGTACTTC. It encodes CASSSMGLSYEQYF. The rearrangement uses TRBV12-3 or TRBV12-4 and TRBJ2-7; D unclear. The length of the CDR3 is 14 residues. Trimming cost V 4 bases and J 3 bases, with 13 bases left between them.

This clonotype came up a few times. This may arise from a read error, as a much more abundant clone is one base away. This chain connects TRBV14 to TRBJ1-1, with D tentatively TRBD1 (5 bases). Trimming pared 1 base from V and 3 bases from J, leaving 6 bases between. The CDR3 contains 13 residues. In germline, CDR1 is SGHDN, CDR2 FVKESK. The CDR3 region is CASSQGQYTEAFF. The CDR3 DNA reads TGTGCCAGCAGCCAAGGACAGTACACTGAAGCTTTCTTT.

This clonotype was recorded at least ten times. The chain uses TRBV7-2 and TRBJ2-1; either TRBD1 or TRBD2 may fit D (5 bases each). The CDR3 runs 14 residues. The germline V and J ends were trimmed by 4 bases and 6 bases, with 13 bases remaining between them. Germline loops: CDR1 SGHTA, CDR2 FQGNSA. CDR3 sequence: CASSWGGGGNEQFF. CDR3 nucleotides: TGTGCCAGCAGCTGGGGCGGTGGAGGCAATGAGCAGTTCTTC.